What follows are 15 T cell receptor beta chains derived from one specimen sequenced in a study of blood T cell repertoires in COVID-19. Libraries were prepared by immunoSEQ multiplex PCR; TCRdb keeps only in-frame clonotypes and omits some of them. This table holds more than 150,000 clones, more than 75% found once. The sample comprised PBMCs or T cells enriched from blood (not recorded which). The receptors were gathered from a woman aged 45-65 years who had recovered from COVID-19.

The J gene is TRBJ1-4, the V gene TRBV7-8; D gene unclear. The CDR3 covers 15 residues. The ends were cut back, 2 bases at V and 2 bases at J, with 9 bases in the middle. Per germline, CDR1 SGHVS and CDR2 FQNEAQ. CDR3: CASSLQARTNEKLFF. The CDR3 nucleotides read TGTGCCAGCAGCTTACAGGCCAGGACTAATGAAAAACTGTTTTTT. Together with reference TRBV7-8 and TRBJ1-4, the CDR3 gives the full variable domain: GAGVSQSPRYKVAKRGQDVALRCDPISGHVSLFWYQQALGQGPEFLTYFQNEAQLDKSGLPSDRFFAERPEGSVSTLKIQRTQQEDSAVYLCASSLQARTNEKLFFGSGTQLSVL.

The CDR3 is CASSLGSGETQYF. DNA for the CDR3: TGCGCCAGCAGCTTGGGTTCAGGGGAGACCCAGTACTTC. The V gene is TRBV5-1, the J gene TRBJ2-5; D perhaps matches TRBD1 (5 bases). The CDR3 totals 13 residues. Trimming removed 0 bases at V and 5 bases at J, with 8 bases between. Germline V gives CDR1 SGHRS, CDR2 YFSETQ.

A few counts support this clone. This chain joins TRBV2 and TRBJ1-6; a possible D gene is TRBD1 (6 bases). This CDR3 region has 18 residues. CDR1 and CDR2 from the germline V gene are SNHLY and FYNNEI. Trimming removed 4 bases at V and 8 bases at J, with 24 bases between. The CDR3 protein is CASSVGTRGHVFYSPLHF. The CDR3 nucleotides read TGTGCCAGCAGTGTTGGTACGAGGGGACACGTCTTTTATTCACCCCTCCACTTT. Full variable domain (outside the CDR3, taken from reference TRBV2 and TRBJ1-6): EPEVTQTPSHQVTQMGQEVILRCVPISNHLYFYWYRQILGQKVEFLVSFYNNEISEKSEIFDDQFSVERPDGSNFTLKIRSTKLEDSAMYFCASSVGTRGHVFYSPLHFGNGTRLTVT.

This rearrangement joins TRBV18 to TRBJ1-2; D perhaps matches TRBD1 (6 bases). CDR3 length: 13 residues. The germline gives CDR1 KGHSH, CDR2 LQKENI. Trimming removed 2 bases at V and 8 bases at J, with 12 bases between. The CDR3 sequence: CASSPAGEGGYTF. The CDR3 coding sequence is TGTGCCAGCTCACCAGCAGGGGAGGGCGGCTACACCTTC.

This clone was counted a few times. The chain links TRBV10-1 to TRBJ2-3; TRBD1 aligns across 10 bases. Germline-derived CDR1 and CDR2 are WNHNN and SYGVQD (reference sequence). The CDR3 extends over 18 amino acids. The V and J ends lost 0 bases and 2 bases, in that order; junction bases with no gene match: 8. CDR3 in DNA: TGCGCCAGCAGTGAGTCAACGACAGGGGGCGACTCCACAGATACGCAGTATTTT. It specifies CASSESTTGGDSTDTQYF.

This chain uses TRBV4-3 with TRBJ2-1; 8 nucleotides line up with TRBD2. CDR1 and CDR2 (germline): LGHNA, YSLEER. V dropped 5 bases and J dropped 10; count of bases not matched to a gene: 19. This CDR3 comprises 17 residues. CDR3 residues: CASSSGETSGTRVEQFF. CDR3 DNA: TGCGCCAGCAGCTCAGGAGAAACTAGCGGCACTCGGGTCGAGCAGTTCTTC.

The rearrangement joins TRBV12-3 or TRBV12-4 to TRBJ1-1, with D possibly matching TRBD1 (6 bases). The CDR3 extends over 12 amino acids. V was clipped by 8 bases and J by 6 bases, with 13 bases between them. In DNA, the CDR3 is TGTGCCAGCGTAGGGGGGAGGGCTGAAGCTTTCTTT. Translation: CASVGGRAEAFF.

The rearrangement uses TRBV29-1 and TRBJ2-1; 7 nucleotides agree with TRBD2. The germline gives CDR1 SQVTM, CDR2 ANQGSEA. This CDR3 has 14 residues. The V segment lost 3 bases and the J segment 0 bases; nucleotides outside the gene matches: 2. This CDR3 is CSVDGGSSYNEQFF. For the CDR3, the DNA is TGCAGCGTTGACGGCGGGAGCTCCTACAATGAGCAGTTCTTC.

In nucleotides, the CDR3 is TGTGCCAGCAGTCCTAGCGGGAGTATAGCCTACGAGCAGTACTTC. Its protein product is CASSPSGSIAYEQYF. This chain links TRBV6-5 with TRBJ2-7; 10 nucleotides line up with TRBD2. CDR3 length: 15 residues. Germline V gene lookup returns CDR1 MNHEY and CDR2 SVGAGI. J gave up 2 bases and V 5 bases, and 6 bases lay outside the gene matches.

V gene TRBV19 combines with J gene TRBJ1-4; the D is unclear. V was clipped by 5 bases and J by 0 bases, with 10 bases between them. The germline V gene encodes CDR1 LNHDA and CDR2 SQIVND (reference sequence). The CDR3 runs to 15 residues. CDR3 DNA: TGTGCCAGTAGTGCCCGGGTTCCAACTAATGAAAAACTGTTTTTT. Its protein is CASSARVPTNEKLFF.

This clone showed up just once. V and J are TRBV19 and TRBJ1-4; TRBD1 agrees at 7 bases. V was clipped by 8 bases and J by 4 bases; unmatched bases: 10. The CDR3 totals 15 residues. From germline, CDR1 is LNHDA and CDR2 SQIVND (reference sequence). The chain's CDR3 is CASRSGTASNEKLFF. The CDR3 DNA follows: TGTGCCAGTCGCTCCGGGACAGCGAGTAATGAAAAACTGTTTTTT.

The chain has TRBV30 and TRBJ2-7; no clear D. The CDR3 sequence is 12 residues long. Germline assignment: CDR1 GTSNPN and CDR2 SVGIG (reference sequence). V lost 4 bases and J lost 1, with 8 bases in between. CDR3 DNA sequence: TGTGCCTGGAAACAGTATTCCTACGAGCAGTACTTC. It translates to CAWKQYSYEQYF.

This clone was counted between two and nine times. The rearrangement joins TRBV7-2 to TRBJ2-5; a weak D match, TRBD2 (7 bases). Germline V CDR1 and CDR2: SGHTA, FQGNSA. V gave up 6 bases and J gave up 7 bases, with 18 bases separating them. The CDR3 runs to 14 residues. In DNA form, the CDR3 reads TGTGCCAGCAGGCCATGGGGGGGCCTCTTGACCCAGTACTTC. Translation gives CASRPWGGLLTQYF. The whole variable domain, remainder taken from reference TRBV7-2 and TRBJ2-5, is GAGVSQSPSNKVTEKGKDVELRCDPISGHTALYWYRQSLGQGLEFLIYFQGNSAPDKSGLPSDRFSAERTGGSVSTLTIQRTQQEDSAVYLCASRPWGGLLTQYFGPGTRLLVL.

The chain employs TRBV4-3 and TRBJ2-7; 8 bases map to TRBD2. The CDR3 is 15 residues long. In germline, CDR1 is LGHNA, CDR2 YSLEER. The V segment lost 0 bases and the J segment 3 bases; nucleotides outside the gene matches: 4. The CDR3 region is CASSQDRRGDYEQYF. In nucleotides, the CDR3 is TGCGCCAGCAGCCAAGATCGGCGGGGGGACTACGAGCAGTACTTC.

In its sample, this clone was seen a few times. The genes are TRBV1 and TRBJ2-5; the table's TRBD2 call for D was not verified on the DNA. TRBV1 is reported as a pseudogene. The CDR3 totals 15 residues. For the CDR3, the DNA is TGCACCAGCAGCGCGGAGGGGACTTCCCAAGAGACCCAGTACTTC. Its protein is CTSSAEGTSQETQYF.